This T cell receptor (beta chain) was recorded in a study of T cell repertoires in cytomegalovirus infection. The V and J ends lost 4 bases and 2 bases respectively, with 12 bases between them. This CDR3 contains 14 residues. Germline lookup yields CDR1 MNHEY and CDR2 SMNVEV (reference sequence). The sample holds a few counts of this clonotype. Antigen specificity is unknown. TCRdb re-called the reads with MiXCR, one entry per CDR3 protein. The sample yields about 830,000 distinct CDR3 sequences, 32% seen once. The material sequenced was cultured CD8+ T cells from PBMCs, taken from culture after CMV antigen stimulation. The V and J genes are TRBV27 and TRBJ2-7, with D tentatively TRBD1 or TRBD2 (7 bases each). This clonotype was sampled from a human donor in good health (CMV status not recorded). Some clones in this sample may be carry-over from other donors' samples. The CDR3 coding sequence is TGTGCCAGCAGTTCAGGGGGGGGGGCCTACGAGCAGTACTTC. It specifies CASSSGGGAYEQYF.